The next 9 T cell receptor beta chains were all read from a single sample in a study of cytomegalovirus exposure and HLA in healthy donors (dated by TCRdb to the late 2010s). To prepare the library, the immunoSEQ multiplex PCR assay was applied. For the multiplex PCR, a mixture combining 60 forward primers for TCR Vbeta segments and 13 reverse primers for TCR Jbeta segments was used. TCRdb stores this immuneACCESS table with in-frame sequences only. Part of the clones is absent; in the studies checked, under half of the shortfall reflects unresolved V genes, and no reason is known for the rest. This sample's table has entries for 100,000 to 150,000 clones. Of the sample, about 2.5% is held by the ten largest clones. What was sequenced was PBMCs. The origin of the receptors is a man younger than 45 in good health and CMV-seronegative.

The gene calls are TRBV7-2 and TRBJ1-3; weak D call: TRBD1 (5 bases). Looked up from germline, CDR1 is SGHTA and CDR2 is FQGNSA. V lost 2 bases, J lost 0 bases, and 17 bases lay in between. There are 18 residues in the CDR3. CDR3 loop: CASSLRLLGDFSGNTIYF. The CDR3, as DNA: TGTGCCAGCAGCTTAAGGCTGCTTGGGGACTTCTCTGGAAACACCATATATTTT.

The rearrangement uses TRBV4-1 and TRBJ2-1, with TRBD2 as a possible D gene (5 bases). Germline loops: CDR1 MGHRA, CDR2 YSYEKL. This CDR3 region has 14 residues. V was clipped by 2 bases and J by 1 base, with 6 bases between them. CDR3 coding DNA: TGCGCCAGCAGCCAAACTAGTTCCTACAATGAGCAGTTCTTC. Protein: CASSQTSSYNEQFF.

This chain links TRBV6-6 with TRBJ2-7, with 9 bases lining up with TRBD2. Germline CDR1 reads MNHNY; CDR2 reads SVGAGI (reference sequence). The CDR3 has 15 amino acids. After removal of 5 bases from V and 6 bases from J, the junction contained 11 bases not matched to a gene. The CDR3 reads CASSGLGTSSPEQYF. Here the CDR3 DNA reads TGTGCCAGCAGTGGGTTGGGGACTAGCAGCCCCGAGCAGTACTTC.

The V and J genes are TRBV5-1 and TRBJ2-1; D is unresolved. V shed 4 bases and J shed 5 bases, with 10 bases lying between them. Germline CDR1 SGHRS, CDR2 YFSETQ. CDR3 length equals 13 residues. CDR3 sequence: CASSPTTDNEQFF. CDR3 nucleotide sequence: TGCGCCAGCAGCCCGACAACTGACAATGAGCAGTTCTTC.

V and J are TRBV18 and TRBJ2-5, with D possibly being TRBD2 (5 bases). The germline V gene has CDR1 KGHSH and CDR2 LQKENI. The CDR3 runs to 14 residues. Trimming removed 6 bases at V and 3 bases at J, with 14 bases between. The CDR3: CASSPRGLKETQYF. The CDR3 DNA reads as TGTGCCAGCTCCCCCCGCGGGCTCAAAGAGACCCAGTACTTC.

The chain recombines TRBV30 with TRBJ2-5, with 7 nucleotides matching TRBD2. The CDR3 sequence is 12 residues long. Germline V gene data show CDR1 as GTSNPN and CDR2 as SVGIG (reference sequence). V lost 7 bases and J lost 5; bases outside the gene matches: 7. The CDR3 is CASSGAGETQYF. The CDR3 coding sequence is TGTGCCTCCAGCGGGGCGGGGGAGACCCAGTACTTC.

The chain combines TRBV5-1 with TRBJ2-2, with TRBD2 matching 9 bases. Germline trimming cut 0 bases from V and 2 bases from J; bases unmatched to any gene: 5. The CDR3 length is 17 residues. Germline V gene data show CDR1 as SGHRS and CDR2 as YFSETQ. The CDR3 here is CASSLGGRAINTGELFF. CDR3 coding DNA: TGCGCCAGCAGCTTGGGCGGGAGGGCCATTAACACCGGGGAGCTGTTTTTT.

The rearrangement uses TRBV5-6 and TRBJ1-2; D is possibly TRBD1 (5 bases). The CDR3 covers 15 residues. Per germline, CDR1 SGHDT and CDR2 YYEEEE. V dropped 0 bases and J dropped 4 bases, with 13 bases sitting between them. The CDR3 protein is CASSLVGAQSYGYTF. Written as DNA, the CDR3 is TGTGCCAGCAGCTTGGTTGGGGCTCAGAGCTATGGCTACACCTTC.

The CDR3 nucleotides are TGTGCCTGGAGTGTAATGGCGGGGACTAAAGATACGCAGTATTTT. It translates to CAWSVMAGTKDTQYF. V is TRBV30 and J is TRBJ2-3, with TRBD2 identical over 7 bases. Germline CDR1 is GTSNPN and CDR2 is SVGIG (reference sequence). The CDR3 spans 15 residues. J gave up 5 bases and V 0 bases, and 8 bases lay outside the gene matches.